This is a list of T cell receptor beta chains from one sample in a study of T cell therapy after organ transplantation. Assay used: immunoSEQ multiplex PCR; TCRdb lists only in-frame clones, some missing. The profile shows about 48,000 clones, 94% of them singletons. Their antigens remain unidentified. This sample comprised CD8+ T cells from blood, obtained before autologous CMV-specific T cell therapy. The receptors were gathered from a human patient who had received a solid organ transplant and had CMV disease. Each CDR3 is given with its conserved first and last residue. The D gene is left open where the match is weak. Clone size is given for some rows only: seen once, a few or many times, or a class if the clone is expanded.

d_gene: TRBD2; abundance: NA; j_gene: TRBJ2-7; v_gene: TRBV14; CDR3aa: CASSLLAGGTPSYEQYF; CDR3nt: TGTGCCAGCAGCCTACTAGCGGGGGGGACGCCATCCTACGAGCAGTACTTC
d_gene: TRBD1; abundance: NA; j_gene: TRBJ1-5; v_gene: TRBV16; CDR3aa: CASSQRKGQGVSNQPQHF; CDR3nt: TGTGCCAGCAGCCAAAGGAAAGGACAGGGAGTATCCAATCAGCCCCAGCATTTT
d_gene: NA; abundance: NA; j_gene: TRBJ1-3; v_gene: TRBV18; CDR3aa: CASSPPKGSAPGKENTIYF; CDR3nt: TGTGCCAGCTCACCACCGAAGGGGTCCGCCCCAGGGAAGGAAAACACCATATATTTT
d_gene: NA; abundance: NA; j_gene: TRBJ1-1; v_gene: TRBV6-1; CDR3aa: CASTPGAIRTTEAFF; CDR3nt: TGTGCCAGCACTCCCGGGGCAATCCGGACCACTGAAGCTTTCTTT
d_gene: NA; abundance: NA; j_gene: TRBJ2-7; v_gene: TRBV5-1; CDR3aa: CASSLKQAEDEQYF; CDR3nt: TGCGCCAGCAGCTTGAAACAAGCTGAGGACGAGCAGTACTTC
d_gene: TRBD1; abundance: NA; j_gene: TRBJ2-5; v_gene: TRBV15; CDR3aa: CATSRGQGSETQYF; CDR3nt: TGTGCCACCAGCAGAGGACAGGGTTCGGAGACCCAGTACTTC
d_gene: NA; abundance: NA; j_gene: TRBJ2-6; v_gene: TRBV9; CDR3aa: CASSVGGTGSPGANVLTF; CDR3nt: TGTGCCAGCAGCGTAGGGGGAACAGGTTCGCCTGGGGCCAACGTCCTGACTTTC
d_gene: NA; abundance: NA; j_gene: TRBJ2-1; v_gene: TRBV21-1; CDR3aa: CASSTGTARYNEQFF; CDR3nt: TGTGCCAGCAGCACCGGGACAGCGAGATACAATGAGCAGTTCTTC
d_gene: TRBD2; abundance: NA; j_gene: TRBJ2-7; v_gene: TRBV4-1; CDR3aa: CASSQSRTSGSGNEQYF; CDR3nt: TGCGCCAGCAGCCAGTCTCGGACTAGCGGGAGCGGGAACGAGCAGTACTTC
d_gene: NA; abundance: NA; j_gene: TRBJ2-1; v_gene: TRBV28; CDR3aa: CASSLVDNEQFF; CDR3nt: TGTGCCAGCAGTTTAGTGGACAATGAGCAGTTCTTC
d_gene: NA; abundance: NA; j_gene: TRBJ1-1; v_gene: TRBV6-5; CDR3aa: CASSYSGTFNTEAFF; CDR3nt: TGTGCCAGCAGTTACTCCGGGACATTTAACACTGAAGCTTTCTTT
d_gene: NA; abundance: NA; j_gene: TRBJ2-1; v_gene: TRBV15; CDR3aa: CATSRDRGLYNEQFF; CDR3nt: TGTGCCACCAGCAGAGACAGGGGCCTGTACAATGAGCAGTTCTTC
d_gene: NA; abundance: NA; j_gene: TRBJ2-5; v_gene: TRBV2; CDR3aa: CASSDMTVAYQETQYF; CDR3nt: TGTGCCAGCAGTGATATGACAGTAGCTTACCAAGAGACCCAGTACTTC
d_gene: NA; abundance: NA; j_gene: TRBJ2-7; v_gene: TRBV29-1; CDR3aa: CSVERGRYEQYF; CDR3nt: TGCAGCGTTGAACGGGGGAGGTACGAGCAGTACTTC
d_gene: NA; abundance: NA; j_gene: TRBJ2-7; v_gene: TRBV7-8; CDR3aa: CASSPSPGYEQYF; CDR3nt: TGTGCCAGCAGCCCCAGCCCAGGCTACGAGCAGTACTTC
d_gene: NA; abundance: NA; j_gene: TRBJ2-2; v_gene: TRBV4-1; CDR3aa: CASSQGAGGPNTGELFF; CDR3nt: TGCGCCAGCAGCCAAGGGGCCGGGGGGCCGAACACCGGGGAGCTGTTTTTT
d_gene: TRBD1; abundance: NA; j_gene: TRBJ1-3; v_gene: TRBV23-1; CDR3aa: CASSLTTGTYGNTIYF; CDR3nt: TGCGCCAGCAGTTTAACGACAGGGACCTATGGAAACACCATATATTTT
d_gene: NA; abundance: once; j_gene: TRBJ2-7; v_gene: TRBV19; CDR3aa: CASSMTGEDEQYF; CDR3nt: TGTGCCAGTAGTATGACAGGAGAGGACGAGCAGTACTTC
d_gene: NA; abundance: NA; j_gene: TRBJ2-1; v_gene: TRBV9; CDR3aa: CASSVAVDEQFF; CDR3nt: TGTGCCAGCAGCGTAGCAGTCGATGAGCAGTTCTTC
d_gene: TRBD1; abundance: NA; j_gene: TRBJ1-4; v_gene: TRBV7-9; CDR3aa: CASSTRDRGQNEKLFF; CDR3nt: TGTGCCAGCAGCACCCGGGACAGGGGCCAAAATGAAAAACTGTTTTTT
d_gene: TRBD1; abundance: once; j_gene: TRBJ2-7; v_gene: TRBV10-3; CDR3aa: CAIKSGGLYEQYF; CDR3nt: TGTGCCATCAAATCAGGGGGCCTTTACGAGCAGTACTTC
d_gene: TRBD2; abundance: NA; j_gene: TRBJ2-5; v_gene: TRBV7-6; CDR3aa: CASSLPAGGPSRDQETQYF; CDR3nt: TGTGCCAGCAGCCTCCCAGCGGGAGGGCCCTCCCGGGACCAAGAGACCCAGTACTTC
d_gene: NA; abundance: NA; j_gene: TRBJ2-2; v_gene: TRBV9; CDR3aa: CASSIYSQGAGELFF; CDR3nt: TGTGCCAGCAGCATATACTCGCAGGGCGCCGGGGAGCTGTTTTTT
d_gene: TRBD1; abundance: NA; j_gene: TRBJ2-5; v_gene: TRBV13; CDR3aa: CASSPLGTGGVQQETQYF; CDR3nt: TGTGCCAGCAGCCCGCTAGGGACAGGGGGCGTTCAACAAGAGACCCAGTACTTC
d_gene: TRBD2; abundance: once; j_gene: TRBJ2-5; v_gene: TRBV5-6; CDR3aa: CASSSNLAGGPGETQYF; CDR3nt: TGTGCCAGCAGCTCCAATTTAGCGGGAGGGCCCGGAGAGACCCAGTACTTC
d_gene: NA; abundance: NA; j_gene: TRBJ1-5; v_gene: TRBV11-2; CDR3aa: CASSPSGGNQPQHF; CDR3nt: TGTGCCAGCAGCCCCTCGGGGGGCAATCAGCCCCAGCATTTT
d_gene: NA; abundance: NA; j_gene: TRBJ1-2; v_gene: TRBV4-1; CDR3aa: CASSQVDLDDGYTF; CDR3nt: TGCGCCAGCAGCCAAGTGGACCTTGACGATGGCTACACCTTC
d_gene: TRBD1; abundance: once; j_gene: TRBJ1-2; v_gene: TRBV28; CDR3aa: CASSPGGGGITNYGYTF; CDR3nt: TGTGCCAGCAGCCCAGGGGGCGGTGGAATAACTAACTATGGCTACACCTTC
d_gene: NA; abundance: NA; j_gene: TRBJ2-5; v_gene: TRBV7-7; CDR3aa: CASSPGPGSRETQYF; CDR3nt: TGTGCCAGCAGCCCAGGCCCGGGGAGTAGGGAGACCCAGTACTTC
d_gene: NA; abundance: NA; j_gene: TRBJ2-5; v_gene: TRBV7-9; CDR3aa: CASSYTVGLALQETQYF; CDR3nt: TGTGCCAGCAGCTACACAGTGGGTCTAGCCCTCCAAGAGACCCAGTACTTC
d_gene: NA; abundance: once; j_gene: TRBJ2-2; v_gene: TRBV7-9; CDR3aa: CASSLGRFPGELFF; CDR3nt: TGTGCCAGCAGCTTAGGCCGGTTTCCCGGGGAGCTGTTTTTT
d_gene: NA; abundance: NA; j_gene: TRBJ2-7; v_gene: TRBV14; CDR3aa: CASSQEETGREQYF; CDR3nt: TGTGCCAGCAGCCAAGAAGAGACAGGGAGGGAGCAGTACTTC
d_gene: NA; abundance: NA; j_gene: TRBJ2-7; v_gene: TRBV10-1; CDR3aa: CASSEGQGGLYEQYF; CDR3nt: TGCGCCAGCAGTGAGGGGCAGGGTGGTTTGTACGAGCAGTACTTC
d_gene: NA; abundance: few; j_gene: TRBJ1-1; v_gene: TRBV30; CDR3aa: CAWDAVNTEAFF; CDR3nt: TGTGCCTGGGACGCGGTGAACACTGAAGCTTTCTTT
d_gene: NA; abundance: NA; j_gene: TRBJ1-1; v_gene: TRBV5-4; CDR3aa: CASSFGQSEAFF; CDR3nt: TGTGCCAGCAGCTTCGGTCAGTCTGAAGCTTTCTTT
d_gene: NA; abundance: NA; j_gene: TRBJ2-7; v_gene: TRBV5-1; CDR3aa: CASSQNTAAYEQYF; CDR3nt: TGCGCCAGCTCCCAAAACACAGCTGCCTACGAGCAGTACTTC
d_gene: NA; abundance: NA; j_gene: TRBJ1-1; v_gene: TRBV15; CDR3aa: CATSSGGLGSTEAFF; CDR3nt: TGTGCCACCAGCAGTGGGGGGCTAGGGAGCACTGAAGCTTTCTTT
d_gene: NA; abundance: NA; j_gene: TRBJ2-2; v_gene: TRBV5-1; CDR3aa: CASSLGRGSGELFF; CDR3nt: TGCGCCAGCAGCTTGGGGCGAGGGTCCGGGGAGCTGTTTTTT
d_gene: NA; abundance: NA; j_gene: TRBJ1-1; v_gene: TRBV4-3; CDR3aa: CASSQGSEWMNTEAFF; CDR3nt: TGCGCCAGCAGCCAAGGGTCGGAATGGATGAACACTGAAGCTTTCTTT
d_gene: NA; abundance: NA; j_gene: TRBJ1-2; v_gene: TRBV2; CDR3aa: CASRRGAGTNYGYTF; CDR3nt: TGTGCCAGCAGGAGGGGGGCGGGGACTAACTATGGCTACACCTTC
d_gene: NA; abundance: once; j_gene: TRBJ1-1; v_gene: TRBV27; CDR3aa: CASSLSGGRTEAFF; CDR3nt: TGTGCCAGCAGTTTATCGGGGGGGCGGACTGAAGCTTTCTTT
d_gene: NA; abundance: NA; j_gene: TRBJ2-2; v_gene: TRBV5-4; CDR3aa: CASSGDWNTGELFF; CDR3nt: TGTGCCAGCAGCGGGGACTGGAACACCGGGGAGCTGTTTTTT
d_gene: NA; abundance: NA; j_gene: TRBJ1-3; v_gene: TRBV30; CDR3aa: CAWSALSGSGNTIYF; CDR3nt: TGTGCCTGGAGTGCCTTGTCAGGCTCTGGAAACACCATATATTTT
d_gene: NA; abundance: NA; j_gene: TRBJ2-5; v_gene: TRBV9; CDR3aa: CASSGFGGALETQYF; CDR3nt: TGTGCCAGCAGCGGCTTCGGCGGGGCCCTAGAGACCCAGTACTTC
d_gene: NA; abundance: NA; j_gene: TRBJ2-2; v_gene: TRBV30; CDR3aa: CAWSGPGELFF; CDR3nt: TGTGCCTGGAGTGGACCCGGGGAGCTGTTTTTT
d_gene: NA; abundance: NA; j_gene: TRBJ1-1; v_gene: TRBV6-4; CDR3aa: CASSDSPGDKNTEAFF; CDR3nt: TGTGCCAGCAGTGACTCCCCAGGGGACAAGAACACTGAAGCTTTCTTT
d_gene: NA; abundance: medium-sized; j_gene: TRBJ2-6; v_gene: TRBV6-5; CDR3aa: CATNRDGNGANVLTF; CDR3nt: TGTGCCACAAACCGGGACGGAAATGGGGCCAACGTCCTGACTTTC
d_gene: TRBD2; abundance: NA; j_gene: TRBJ2-1; v_gene: TRBV6-5; CDR3aa: CASSYWGGSSYNEQFF; CDR3nt: TGTGCCAGCAGTTATTGGGGGGGGAGCTCCTACAATGAGCAGTTCTTC
d_gene: TRBD1; abundance: NA; j_gene: TRBJ1-1; v_gene: TRBV5-4; CDR3aa: CASSLSRDRDQAFF; CDR3nt: TGTGCCAGCAGCTTGTCCCGGGACAGGGACCAAGCTTTCTTT
d_gene: NA; abundance: NA; j_gene: TRBJ2-1; v_gene: TRBV11-2; CDR3aa: CASSLTGNEQFF; CDR3nt: TGTGCCAGCAGCTTAACGGGGAATGAGCAGTTCTTC
d_gene: NA; abundance: NA; j_gene: TRBJ2-5; v_gene: TRBV15; CDR3aa: CATSIRRGGIETQYF; CDR3nt: TGTGCCACCAGCATCCGGCGGGGTGGGATCGAGACCCAGTACTTC
d_gene: NA; abundance: NA; j_gene: TRBJ1-2; v_gene: TRBV30; CDR3aa: CAWSVGTLGDFYGYTF; CDR3nt: TGTGCCTGGAGTGTAGGGACCTTAGGGGACTTCTATGGCTACACCTTC
d_gene: TRBD1; abundance: NA; j_gene: TRBJ2-1; v_gene: TRBV27; CDR3aa: CASTSDDRGVEQFF; CDR3nt: TGTGCCAGCACCTCAGACGACAGGGGCGTTGAGCAGTTCTTC
d_gene: NA; abundance: NA; j_gene: TRBJ2-7; v_gene: TRBV5-6; CDR3aa: CASSLDMGLYEQYF; CDR3nt: TGTGCCAGCAGCTTGGATATGGGTCTCTACGAGCAGTACTTC
d_gene: NA; abundance: once; j_gene: TRBJ1-2; v_gene: TRBV5-5; CDR3aa: CASSFAAGGYGYTF; CDR3nt: TGTGCCAGCAGCTTCGCCGCGGGCGGCTATGGCTACACCTTC